Listed below are T cell receptor beta chains from one sample, sequenced in a study of OX40 agonist ivuxolimab in advanced cancers. Repertoires were generated with immunoSEQ multiplex PCR, while TCRdb's copy carries only in-frame clones and drops some. Among roughly 98,000 clones listed, roughly 83% were seen once. This specimen was CD4+ or CD8+ T cells sorted from blood, taken in a trial of the OX40 agonist ivuxolimab. The receptors were sampled from an adult with an advanced solid tumor such as melanoma, head and neck, liver or kidney cancer. Both conserved end residues are part of each CDR3. A D gene is named only where the DNA matches it firmly. A row's size may be missing; if present it is once, few, many or a size class.

j_call d_call cdr3_length clone_size v_call cdr3_nt cdr3_aa
TRBJ2-7 . 17 . TRBV5-4 TGTGCCAGCAGCTTGAGTGTTAGCCAGGGGAAATCCTACGAGCAGTACTTC CASSLSVSQGKSYEQYF
TRBJ2-5 . 17 . TRBV21-1 TGTGCCAGCAGCAAAGGGGCGACAAGATCCCCTCAAGAGACCCAGTACTTC CASSKGATRSPQETQYF
TRBJ2-1 . 15 . TRBV7-9 TGTGCCAGCAGACTCTTGGGGGACTCCCGCAATGAGCAGTTCTTC CASRLLGDSRNEQFF
TRBJ2-2 . 14 . TRBV2 TGTGCCAGCGGAAACATAAGGGGCACCGGGGAGCTGTTTTTT CASGNIRGTGELFF
TRBJ1-6 TRBD1 16 few TRBV7-2 TGTGCCAGCAGCCCATCCGGCAGGGGGCATAATTCACCCCTCCACTTT CASSPSGRGHNSPLHF
TRBJ1-4 . 14 . TRBV7-9 TGTGCCAGCAGCTTAGGGGGACTGGGTGAAAAACTGTTTTTT CASSLGGLGEKLFF
TRBJ2-1 . 15 . TRBV4-3 TGCGCCAGCAGCTACAAGGTAACAGAGTACAATGAGCAGTTCTTC CASSYKVTEYNEQFF
TRBJ1-2 . 15 . TRBV7-2 TGTGCCAGCAGCTTCGGCAAAGGGGGGAGGGATGGCTACACCTTC CASSFGKGGRDGYTF
TRBJ1-2 . 14 . TRBV28 TGTGCCAGCAGTTTGACGTCTGCTAACTATGGCTACACCTTC CASSLTSANYGYTF
TRBJ2-7 . 14 . TRBV7-6 TGTGCCAGCAGCTTCGGCAGGGAAGCCTACGAGCAGTACTTC CASSFGREAYEQYF
TRBJ1-2 . 14 few TRBV4-3 TGCGCCAGCAGCCAAGATCTAGGGTCTGGTGGCTACACCTTC CASSQDLGSGGYTF
TRBJ2-3 . 15 few TRBV18 TGTGCCAGCTCACCAAACCATGCTAGCACAGATACGCAGTATTTT CASSPNHASTDTQYF
TRBJ2-1 . 13 . TRBV7-2 TGTGCCAGCAGCTTCGCGGATTACAATGAGCAGTTCTTC CASSFADYNEQFF
TRBJ2-7 TRBD1 14 few TRBV10-3 TGTGCCATCAGTGGGACAGGGTCAGGTTACGAGCAGTACTTC CAISGTGSGYEQYF